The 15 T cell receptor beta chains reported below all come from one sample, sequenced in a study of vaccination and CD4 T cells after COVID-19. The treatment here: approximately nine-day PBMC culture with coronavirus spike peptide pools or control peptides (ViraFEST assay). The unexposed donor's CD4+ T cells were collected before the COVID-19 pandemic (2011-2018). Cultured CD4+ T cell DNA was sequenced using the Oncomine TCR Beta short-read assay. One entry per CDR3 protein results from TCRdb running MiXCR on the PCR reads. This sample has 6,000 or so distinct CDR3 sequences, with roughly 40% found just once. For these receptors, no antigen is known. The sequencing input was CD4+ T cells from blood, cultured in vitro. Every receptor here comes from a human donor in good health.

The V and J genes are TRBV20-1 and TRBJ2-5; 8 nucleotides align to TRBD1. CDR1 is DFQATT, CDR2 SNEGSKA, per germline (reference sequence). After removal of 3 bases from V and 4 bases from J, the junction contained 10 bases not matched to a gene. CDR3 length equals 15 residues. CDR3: CSASKTGDFIETQYF. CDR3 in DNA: TGCAGTGCTAGCAAGACAGGGGATTTTATAGAGACCCAGTACTTC.

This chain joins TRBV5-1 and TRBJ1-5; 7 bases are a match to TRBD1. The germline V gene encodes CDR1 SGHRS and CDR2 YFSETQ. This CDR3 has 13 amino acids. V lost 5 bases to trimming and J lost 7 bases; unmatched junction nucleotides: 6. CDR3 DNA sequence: TGCGCCAGCAGTCACAGGGGAGAACAGCCCCAGCATTTT. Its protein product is CASSHRGEQPQHF.

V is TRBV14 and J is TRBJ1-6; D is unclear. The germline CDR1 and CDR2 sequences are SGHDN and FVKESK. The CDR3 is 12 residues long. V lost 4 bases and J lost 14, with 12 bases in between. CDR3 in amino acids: CASSPGTPTLHF. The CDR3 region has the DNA TGTGCCAGCAGCCCCGGAACTCCCACCCTCCACTTT.

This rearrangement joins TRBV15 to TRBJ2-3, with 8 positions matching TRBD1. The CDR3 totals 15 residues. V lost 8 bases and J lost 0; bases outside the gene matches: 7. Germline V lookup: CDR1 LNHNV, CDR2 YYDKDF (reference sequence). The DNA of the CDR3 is TGTGCCACCCTCCGCGACAGGGGTAGCACAGATACGCAGTATTTT. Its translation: CATLRDRGSTDTQYF.

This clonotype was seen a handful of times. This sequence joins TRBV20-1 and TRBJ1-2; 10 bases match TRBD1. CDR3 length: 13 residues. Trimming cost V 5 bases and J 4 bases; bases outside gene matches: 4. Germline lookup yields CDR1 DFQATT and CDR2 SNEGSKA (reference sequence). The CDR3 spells CSAQTGGGYGYTF. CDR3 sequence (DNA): TGCAGTGCTCAGACAGGGGGCGGCTATGGCTACACCTTC.

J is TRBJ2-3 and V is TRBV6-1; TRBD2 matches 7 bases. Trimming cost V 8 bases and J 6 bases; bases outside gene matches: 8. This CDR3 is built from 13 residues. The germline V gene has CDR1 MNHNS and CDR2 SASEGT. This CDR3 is CASRPSGADTQYF. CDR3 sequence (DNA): TGTGCCAGCCGCCCGAGCGGGGCGGATACGCAGTATTTT.

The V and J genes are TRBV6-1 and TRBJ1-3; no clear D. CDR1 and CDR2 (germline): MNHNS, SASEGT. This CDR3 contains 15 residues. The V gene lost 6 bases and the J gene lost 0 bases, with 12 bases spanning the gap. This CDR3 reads CASRETAISGNTIYF. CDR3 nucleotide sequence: TGTGCCAGCAGGGAAACAGCAATCTCTGGAAACACCATATATTTT.

CDR3 DNA sequence: TGTGCCAGCAGTTTAAGGGACAGGGATACGCAGTATTTT. As protein: CASSLRDRDTQYF. This chain connects TRBV12-3 or TRBV12-4 to TRBJ2-3, with 8 bases fitting TRBD1. V lost 2 bases and J lost 6; bases outside the gene matches: 1. The CDR3 runs to 13 residues.

The CDR3 coding sequence is TGTGCCAGTAGTCAGGTGGCGGGGGGGGCGCGTGGCTACACCTTC. This codes for CASSQVAGGARGYTF. J is TRBJ1-2 and V is TRBV19; D might be TRBD1 (6 bases). Germline CDR1 is LNHDA and CDR2 is SQIVND (reference sequence). V gave up 5 bases and J gave up 7 bases, with 20 bases separating them. This CDR3 comprises 15 residues.

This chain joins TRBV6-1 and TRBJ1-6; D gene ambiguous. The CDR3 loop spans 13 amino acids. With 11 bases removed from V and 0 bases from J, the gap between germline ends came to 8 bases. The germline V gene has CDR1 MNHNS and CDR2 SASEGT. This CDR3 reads CAGHSSYNSPLHF. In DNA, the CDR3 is TGTGCCGGGCATAGCTCCTATAATTCACCCCTCCACTTT.

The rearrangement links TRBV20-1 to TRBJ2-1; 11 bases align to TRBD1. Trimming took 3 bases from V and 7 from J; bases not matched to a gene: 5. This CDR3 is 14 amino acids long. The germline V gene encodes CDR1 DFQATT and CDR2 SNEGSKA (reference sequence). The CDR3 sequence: CSARRTGGANEQFF. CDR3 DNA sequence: TGCAGTGCTAGGAGGACAGGGGGCGCGAATGAGCAGTTCTTC.

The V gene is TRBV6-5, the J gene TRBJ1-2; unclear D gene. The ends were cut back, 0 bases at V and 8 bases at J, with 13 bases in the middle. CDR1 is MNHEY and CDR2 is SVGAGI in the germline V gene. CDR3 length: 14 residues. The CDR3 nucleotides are TGTGCCAGCAGTTACTCGAGAGCTGAGACAGGCTACACCTTC. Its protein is CASSYSRAETGYTF.

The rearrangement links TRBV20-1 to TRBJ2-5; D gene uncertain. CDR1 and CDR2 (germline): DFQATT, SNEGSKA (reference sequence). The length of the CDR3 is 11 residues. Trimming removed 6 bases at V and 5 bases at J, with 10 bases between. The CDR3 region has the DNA TGCAGTGCCGAGCGATGGGAGACCCAGTACTTC. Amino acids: CSAERWETQYF.

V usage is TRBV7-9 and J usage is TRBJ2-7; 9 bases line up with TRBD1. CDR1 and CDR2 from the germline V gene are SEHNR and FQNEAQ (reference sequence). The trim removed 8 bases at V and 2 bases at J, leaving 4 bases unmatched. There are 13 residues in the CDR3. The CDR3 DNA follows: TGTGCCAGCTCCGGGACAGGGACCTACGAGCAGTACTTC. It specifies CASSGTGTYEQYF.

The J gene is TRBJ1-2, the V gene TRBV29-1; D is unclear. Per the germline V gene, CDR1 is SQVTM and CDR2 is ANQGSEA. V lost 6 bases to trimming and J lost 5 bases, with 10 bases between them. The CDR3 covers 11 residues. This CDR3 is CSVLTHYGYTF. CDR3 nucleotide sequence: TGCAGCGTCTTGACCCATTATGGCTACACCTTC.